Below, 24 T cell receptor beta chains from the same sample are listed, as sequenced in a study of cytomegalovirus exposure and HLA in healthy donors. PCR involved 60 Vbeta and 13 Jbeta primers. Sequenced by immunoSEQ multiplex PCR; TCRdb stores in-frame clones only, minus some. Of just over 65,000 clones listed, roughly four fifths are singletons. The sequencing sample was made of PBMCs. The receptors here all came from a human donor in good health.

This chain connects TRBV29-1 to TRBJ2-5; D is unclear. Judging by the DNA end, TRBJ2-7 fits better; the J call may be wrong. The CDR3 has 13 residues. Germline CDR1 reads SQVTM; CDR2 reads ANQGSEA. The CDR3 region has the DNA TGCAGCATTAAATCCAGGAATTCCTACGAGCAGTACTTC. This translates into CSIKSRNSYEQYF.

The V gene is TRBV4-2, the J gene TRBJ2-7, with 8 bases fitting TRBD2. The CDR3 is 15 amino acids. The trim removed 1 base at V and 6 bases at J, leaving 8 bases unmatched. CDR1 and CDR2 (germline): LGHNA, YNFKEQ. This CDR3 is CASSQVRGGLGEQYF. Written as DNA, the CDR3 is TGTGCCAGCAGCCAAGTCCGGGGGGGCCTGGGCGAGCAGTACTTC.

V usage is TRBV6-6 and J usage is TRBJ1-1; D gene ambiguous. Germline CDR1 is MNHNY and CDR2 is SVGAGI (reference sequence). Trimming cost V 5 bases and J 4 bases, with 14 bases left between them. The CDR3 totals 14 residues. CDR3 nucleotide sequence: TGTGCCAGCAGTCCTACCTGGGAGGGCACTGAAGCTTTCTTT. Protein sequence: CASSPTWEGTEAFF.

The rearrangement joins TRBV13 to TRBJ1-1; 7 bases line up with TRBD1. Per germline, CDR1 PRHDT and CDR2 FYEKMQ (reference sequence). CDR3 length: 18 residues. The trim removed 4 bases at V and 3 bases at J, leaving 17 bases unmatched. CDR3 sequence reads: CASSSLSTRGTADTEAFF. The DNA for the CDR3 is TGTGCCAGCAGCTCTCTTTCGACACGCGGGACAGCGGACACTGAAGCTTTCTTT. Looking up the rest from reference TRBV13 and TRBJ1-1 gives the full variable domain: AAGVIQSPRHLIKEKRETATLKCYPIPRHDTVYWYQQGPGQDPQFLISFYEKMQSDKGSIPDRFSAQQFSDYHSELNMSSLELGDSALYFCASSSLSTRGTADTEAFFGQGTRLTVV.

This chain uses TRBV7-3 with TRBJ1-1, with D perhaps matching TRBD1 (6 bases). This CDR3 region has 17 residues. CDR1 and CDR2 (germline): SGHTA, FQGTGA. V was trimmed by 3 bases and J by 1 base, leaving 18 bases between them. In DNA form, the CDR3 reads TGTGCCAGCAGCTTGGGTGGGTCAGGGGTCAAGAACACTGAAGCTTTCTTT. Protein product: CASSLGGSGVKNTEAFF.

The chain carries TRBV9 and TRBJ1-2; D is perhaps TRBD1 (5 bases). Per the germline V gene, CDR1 is SGDLS and CDR2 is YYNGEE. The CDR3 covers 16 residues. The V end lost 2 bases, the J end lost 5 bases, and 19 bases lay between the germline ends. The CDR3 nucleotides read TGTGCCAGCAGCGTTCAAGGGGAAGGGGACTTGTATGGCTACACCTTC. It specifies CASSVQGEGDLYGYTF.

This chain joins TRBV10-3 and TRBJ1-6; no reliable D call. Looked up from germline, CDR1 is ENHRY and CDR2 is SYGVKD. With 4 bases removed from V and 5 bases from J, the gap between germline ends came to 15 bases. The CDR3 sequence is 16 residues long. The CDR3 DNA is TGTGCCATCAGTGTCAACCCGTCCTTAGATAATTCACCCCTCCACTTT. Translating it yields CAISVNPSLDNSPLHF.

The genes are TRBV10-1 and TRBJ2-2; 13 nucleotides line up with TRBD2. CDR3 length: 17 residues. V trimming: 5 bases; J trimming: 3 bases; junction bases outside the gene matches: 6. Germline V gives CDR1 WNHNN, CDR2 SYGVQD (reference sequence). The CDR3 loop is CASSRLAGGPDTGELFF. The CDR3 DNA sequence: TGCGCCAGCAGTAGACTAGCGGGGGGCCCAGACACCGGGGAGCTGTTTTTT.

This chain's CDR3 is CASTANRGPFYGYTF. In DNA form, the CDR3 reads TGTGCCAGCACCGCGAACAGGGGCCCCTTCTATGGCTACACCTTC. The chain employs TRBV27 and TRBJ1-2; TRBD1 aligns across 7 bases. J lost 4 bases, V lost 7 bases, and 12 bases had no gene match. CDR3 length equals 15 residues. The germline CDR1 and CDR2 sequences are MNHEY and SMNVEV (reference sequence).

This chain uses TRBV21-1 with TRBJ1-5; the table calls TRBD1, which could not be checked here. TRBV21-1 is a pseudogene segment. The CDR3 runs 19 residues. The CDR3 coding sequence is TGTGCCAGCAGCAAAGTCCGTGGGACAGGGACTTATAGCAATCAGCCCCAGCATTTT. It is translated as CASSKVRGTGTYSNQPQHF.

This clone was detected only once. V is TRBV5-1 and J is TRBJ1-4; D may be TRBD1 (5 bases). Trimming pared 4 bases from V and 12 bases from J, leaving 19 bases between. The germline CDR1 and CDR2 sequences are SGHRS and YFSETQ. This CDR3 is 14 amino acids long. The CDR3 bases are TGCGCCAGCAGCACGTCGGGACTTTTCGAAGAACTGTTTTTT. Its protein is CASSTSGLFEELFF.

The chain carries TRBV4-1 and TRBJ1-2, with a tentative D call TRBD1 (5 bases). V was shortened by 0 bases and J by 8 bases, with 19 bases between the two germline ends. CDR1 is MGHRA, CDR2 YSYEKL, per germline. The CDR3 has 16 residues. CDR3 sequence reads: CASSQEGDLTGRGYTF. The CDR3, as DNA: TGCGCCAGCAGCCAAGAAGGGGACCTCACGGGGAGGGGCTACACCTTC.

V usage is TRBV2 and J usage is TRBJ2-5; the D is unclear. The CDR3 spans 12 residues. Germline values: CDR1 SNHLY, CDR2 FYNNEI. V was pared by 5 bases and J by 3 bases, with 7 bases between. The CDR3 sequence is CASSIIKETQYF. As DNA, the CDR3 is TGTGCCAGCAGTATTATTAAAGAGACCCAGTACTTC.

This chain joins TRBV29-1 and TRBJ2-1, with 8 positions matching TRBD2. J gave up 0 bases and V 8 bases, and 12 bases lay outside the gene matches. Per germline, CDR1 SQVTM and CDR2 ANQGSEA. CDR3 length: 16 residues. The DNA of the CDR3 is TGCAGCACCCGAGGGGGTAGCGGGGTCTCCTACAATGAGCAGTTCTTC. The encoded protein is CSTRGGSGVSYNEQFF.

The count of this clone is one. V and J are TRBV10-3 and TRBJ2-2, with 12 bases aligning to TRBD1. From germline, CDR1 is ENHRY and CDR2 SYGVKD. There are 16 residues in the CDR3. The V gene end was trimmed by 5 bases and the J gene end by 5 bases; junction bases not matched to a gene: 6. CDR3: CAISRGTGGGTGELFF. DNA of the CDR3: TGTGCCATCAGTAGGGGGACAGGGGGCGGAACCGGGGAGCTGTTTTTT.

The V and J genes are TRBV7-2 and TRBJ2-3; TRBD2 matches at 8 bases. The CDR3 totals 15 residues. V trimming: 4 bases; J trimming: 2 bases; junction bases outside the gene matches: 5. Germline V lookup: CDR1 SGHTA, CDR2 FQGNSA. The CDR3 region has the DNA TGTGCCAGCAGCTCCACGGGGGGGGTCACAGATACGCAGTATTTT. Amino acid sequence: CASSSTGGVTDTQYF.

This clone has a handful of counts. The rearrangement links TRBV6-6 to TRBJ1-1; D is uncertain. This CDR3 is built from 11 residues. Per germline, CDR1 MNHNY and CDR2 SVGAGI (reference sequence). The V end was cut by 2 bases, the J end by 8 bases, with 6 bases between. CDR3 sequence (DNA): TGTGCCAGCAGTTACACGAGGGAAGCTTTCTTT. It encodes CASSYTREAFF.

To note about this clone: A read error may produce the germline difference seen at one junction end. This chain uses TRBV4-1 with TRBJ1-3, with 7 bases matching TRBD1. The CDR3 consists of 16 residues. Looked up from germline, CDR1 is MGHRA and CDR2 is YSYEKL. CDR3 amino acids: CASGQDLGQSGNTIYF. DNA of the CDR3: TGCGCCAGCGGCCAAGATCTGGGACAGTCAGGAAACACCATATATTTT.

This clone came up a few times. The chain has TRBV27 and TRBJ2-7; TRBD1 agrees at 12 bases. The CDR3 contains 14 residues. Per the germline V gene, CDR1 is MNHEY and CDR2 is SMNVEV (reference sequence). V shed 5 bases and J 9 bases; nucleotides not matched to a gene: 8. The CDR3 protein is CASSVLGTGGRQYF. The CDR3 DNA is TGTGCCAGCAGTGTCCTAGGGACAGGGGGCAGGCAGTACTTC.

This clone came up once. V usage is TRBV9 and J usage is TRBJ2-5; TRBD1 agrees at 7 bases. V dropped 3 bases and J dropped 7; count of bases not matched to a gene: 6. Germline CDR1 is SGDLS and CDR2 is YYNGEE. The CDR3 has 13 residues. The CDR3 sequence is CASSGDSIGTQYF. The CDR3 nucleotides read TGTGCCAGCAGCGGGGACAGTATAGGGACCCAGTACTTC.

The J gene is TRBJ1-4, the V gene TRBV7-3; 10 bases line up with TRBD1. J lost 8 bases, V lost 5 bases, and 14 bases had no gene match. The CDR3 loop spans 17 amino acids. Germline CDR1 reads SGHTA; CDR2 reads FQGTGA. The CDR3 loop reads CASSASGPGTGVEKLFF. CDR3 DNA: TGTGCCAGCAGCGCGTCCGGTCCCGGGACAGGGGTAGAAAAACTGTTTTTT.

The V gene is TRBV6-5, the J gene TRBJ2-1, with a tentative D call TRBD1 (6 bases). The CDR3 totals 14 residues. Germline lookup yields CDR1 MNHEY and CDR2 SVGAGI. V was cut by 6 bases and J by 8 bases, with 17 bases left in between. The CDR3, as DNA: TGTGCCAGCAGCATACAGGGACGGGTGGATGAGCAGTTCTTC. As protein: CASSIQGRVDEQFF.

J is TRBJ1-5 and V is TRBV18; 7 bases align to TRBD1. CDR1 KGHSH and CDR2 LQKENI come from the germline V gene. Germline trimming cut 5 bases from V and 4 bases from J; bases unmatched to any gene: 2. The CDR3 runs to 13 residues. The CDR3 region is CASSLQGNQPQHF. CDR3 sequence (DNA): TGTGCCAGCTCATTACAGGGGAATCAGCCCCAGCATTTT.

The chain uses TRBV7-2 and TRBJ2-2, with D tentatively TRBD1 (5 bases). This CDR3 has 14 residues. CDR1 SGHTA and CDR2 FQGNSA come from the germline V gene. V was trimmed by 4 bases and J by 7 bases, leaving 13 bases between them. The CDR3 is CASSSQGLGGELFF. The CDR3 DNA reads as TGTGCCAGCAGCTCGCAGGGATTAGGCGGGGAGCTGTTTTTT.